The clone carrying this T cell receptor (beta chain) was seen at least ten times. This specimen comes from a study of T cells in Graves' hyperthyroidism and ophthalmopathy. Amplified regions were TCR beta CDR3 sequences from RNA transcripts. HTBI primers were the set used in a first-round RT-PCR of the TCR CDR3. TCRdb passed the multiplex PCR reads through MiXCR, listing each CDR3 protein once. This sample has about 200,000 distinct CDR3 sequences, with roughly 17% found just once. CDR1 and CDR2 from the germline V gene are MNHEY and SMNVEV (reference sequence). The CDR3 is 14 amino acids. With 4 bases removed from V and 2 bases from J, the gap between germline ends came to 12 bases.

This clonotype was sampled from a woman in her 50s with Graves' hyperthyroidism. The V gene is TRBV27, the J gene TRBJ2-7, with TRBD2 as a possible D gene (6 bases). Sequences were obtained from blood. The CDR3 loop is CASSWRRGTYEQYF. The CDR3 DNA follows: TGTGCCAGCAGTTGGCGCCGGGGGACCTACGAGCAGTACTTC.